Described below is a single TCR beta chain sequence and its context. V dropped 6 bases and J dropped 1 base, with 15 bases sitting between them. The CDR3 covers 15 residues. The germline V gene encodes CDR1 MNHEY and CDR2 SMNVEV (reference sequence). This record comes from a study of control samples from healthy donors and cancer patients. Produced via immunoSEQ multiplex PCR; TCRdb's table is partial and in-frame only. The table lists more than 70,000 clones, approximately 91% of them singletons. Sequenced material: blood. The V and J genes are TRBV27 and TRBJ2-5, with D unresolved. The sequence was collected from a woman aged 30 to 39 in good health. Written as DNA, the CDR3 is TGTGCCAGCAGCCCGACGATCTTGGGCCAAGAGACCCAGTACTTC. Its translation: CASSPTILGQETQYF.